The clone carrying this TCR beta chain was detected only a few times. Antigen specificity is unknown. Primers included in the PCR were 60 Vbeta and 13 Jbeta primers. Data came from immunoSEQ multiplex PCR; TCRdb stores just in-frame clones and leaves some out. Among around 41,000 clones listed, 51% were seen once. This sample was taken from a study of cytomegalovirus exposure and HLA in healthy donors. Background on the study: In a previous analysis, around 110 million unique TCR beta sequences were found from about 190 million T cells.

The V gene's germline CDR1 is LGHNA and CDR2 YSLEER. The CDR3 spans 15 residues. V lost 0 bases and J lost 3; bases outside the gene matches: 3. Study results and caveats: In terms of immune exposure information, only CMV serostatus was available. Reports described diagnosis of cytomegalovirus status by the classifier as highly specific and sensitive.

Sequencing was done on a sample of PBMCs. The receptor was derived from a man aged 60 to 69 in good health and CMV-seronegative. The chain links TRBV4-3 to TRBJ2-7, with 9 bases identical to TRBD1. For the CDR3, the DNA is TGCGCCAGCAGCCAAGATTGGGGACAGGGCTACGAGCAGTACTTC. This encodes CASSQDWGQGYEQYF.